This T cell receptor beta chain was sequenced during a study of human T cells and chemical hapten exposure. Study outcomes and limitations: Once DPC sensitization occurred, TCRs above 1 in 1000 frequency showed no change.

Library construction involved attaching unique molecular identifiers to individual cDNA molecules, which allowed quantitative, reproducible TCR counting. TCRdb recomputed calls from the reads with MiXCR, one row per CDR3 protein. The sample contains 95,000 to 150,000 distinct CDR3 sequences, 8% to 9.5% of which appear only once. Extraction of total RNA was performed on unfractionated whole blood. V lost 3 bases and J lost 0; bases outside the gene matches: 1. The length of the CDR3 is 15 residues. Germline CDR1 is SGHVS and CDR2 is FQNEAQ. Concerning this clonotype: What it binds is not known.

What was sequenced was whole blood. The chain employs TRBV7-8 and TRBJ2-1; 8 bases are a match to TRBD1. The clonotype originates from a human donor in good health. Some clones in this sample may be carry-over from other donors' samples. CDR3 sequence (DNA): TGTGCCAGCAGCTTGGGGACAGGCTCCTACAATGAGCAGTTCTTC. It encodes CASSLGTGSYNEQFF. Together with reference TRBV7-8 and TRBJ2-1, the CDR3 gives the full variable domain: GAGVSQSPRYKVAKRGQDVALRCDPISGHVSLFWYQQALGQGPEFLTYFQNEAQLDKSGLPSDRFFAERPEGSVSTLKIQRTQQEDSAVYLCASSLGTGSYNEQFFGPGTRLTVL.